This record looks at one T cell receptor (beta chain) sequence and its context. Clones were read by immunoSEQ multiplex PCR, and TCRdb kept only the in-frame ones, dropping some. The sample carries hundreds of thousands of clones, approximately 79% recorded once. The sample comes from a study of shared clonotypes between healthy human individuals. Germline CDR1 and CDR2: SQVTM and ANQGSEA. V gave up 4 bases and J gave up 5 bases; unmatched junction bases: 7. The CDR3 runs to 14 residues. The chain carries TRBV29-1 and TRBJ2-5; 10 nucleotides line up with TRBD1. This receptor was taken from a woman aged 25 to 39 in good health. Sequenced material: memory CD4+ T cells sorted from blood. Noted subset: CD45RA-negative fraction. CDR3 protein: CSVAGQGLWETQYF. The CDR3, as DNA: TGCAGCGTTGCGGGACAGGGGCTCTGGGAGACCCAGTACTTC.